This paragraph reports one T cell receptor beta chain. The data were taken from a study of cytomegalovirus exposure and HLA in healthy donors. Amplification used 60 Vbeta primers and 13 Jbeta primers. Some clones are missing from TCRdb's copy, which holds only in-frame ones; the method was immunoSEQ multiplex PCR. The sample yields about 110,000 clones, more than 65% seen once. Material for sequencing was PBMCs. This receptor was identified in a man aged 25 to 40 in good health and CMV-seropositive.

In nucleotides, the CDR3 is TGTGCCTGGAGTGCTGCGGGGGGACCGAACACCGGGGAGCTGTTTTTT. It is translated as CAWSAAGGPNTGELFF. The chain joins TRBV30 to TRBJ2-2, with TRBD2 identical over 8 bases. Trimming cost V 1 base and J 0 bases; bases outside gene matches: 4. The CDR3 consists of 16 residues. CDR1 is GTSNPN, CDR2 SVGIG, per germline (reference sequence). The complete variable domain, with remaining parts taken from reference TRBV30 and TRBJ2-2, reads SQTIHQWPATLVQPVGSPLSLECTVEGTSNPNLYWYRQAAGRGLQLLFYSVGIGQISSEVPQNLSASRPQDRQFILSSKKLLLSDSGFYLCAWSAAGGPNTGELFFGEGSRLTVL.